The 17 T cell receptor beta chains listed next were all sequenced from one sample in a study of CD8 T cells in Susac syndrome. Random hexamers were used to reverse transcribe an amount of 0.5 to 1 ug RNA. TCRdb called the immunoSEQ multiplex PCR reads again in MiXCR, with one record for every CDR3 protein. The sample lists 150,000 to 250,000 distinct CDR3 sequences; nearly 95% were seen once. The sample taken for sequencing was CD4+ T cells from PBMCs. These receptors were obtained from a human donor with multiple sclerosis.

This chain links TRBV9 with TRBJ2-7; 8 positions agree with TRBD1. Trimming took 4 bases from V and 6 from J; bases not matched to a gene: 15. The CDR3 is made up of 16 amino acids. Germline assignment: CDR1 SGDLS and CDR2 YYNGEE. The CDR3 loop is CASSLSTGTGPSEQYF. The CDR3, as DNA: TGTGCCAGCAGCCTAAGCACCGGGACAGGTCCTAGCGAGCAGTACTTC. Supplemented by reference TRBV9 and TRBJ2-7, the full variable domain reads DSGVTQTPKHLITATGQRVTLRCSPRSGDLSVYWYQQSLDQGLQFLIQYYNGEERAKGNILERFSAQQFPDLHSELNLSSLELGDSALYFCASSLSTGTGPSEQYFGPGTRLTVT.

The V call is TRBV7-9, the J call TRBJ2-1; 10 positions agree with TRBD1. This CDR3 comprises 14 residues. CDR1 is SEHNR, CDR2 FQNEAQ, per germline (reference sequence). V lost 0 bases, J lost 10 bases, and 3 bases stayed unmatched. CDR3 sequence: CASSLAGQGKEQFF. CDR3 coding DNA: TGTGCCAGCAGCTTAGCGGGACAGGGGAAGGAGCAGTTCTTC.

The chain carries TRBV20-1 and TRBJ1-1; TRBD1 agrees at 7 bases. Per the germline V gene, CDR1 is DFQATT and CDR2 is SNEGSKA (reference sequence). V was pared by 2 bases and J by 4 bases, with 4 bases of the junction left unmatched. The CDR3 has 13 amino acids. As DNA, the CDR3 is TGCAGTGCTAGAAAACAGGGGAGCACTGAAGCTTTCTTT. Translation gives CSARKQGSTEAFF.

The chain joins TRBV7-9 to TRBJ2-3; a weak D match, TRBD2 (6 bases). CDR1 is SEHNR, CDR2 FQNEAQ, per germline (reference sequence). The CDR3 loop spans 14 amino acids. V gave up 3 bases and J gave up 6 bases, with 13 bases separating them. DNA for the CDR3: TGTGCCAGCAGCTTGAGTAGCGGAGGGGATACGCAGTATTTT. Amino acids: CASSLSSGGDTQYF. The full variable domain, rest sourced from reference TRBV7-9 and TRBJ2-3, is DTGVSQNPRHKITKRGQNVTFRCDPISEHNRLYWYRQTLGQGPEFLTYFQNEAQLEKSRLLSDRFSAERPKGSFSTLEIQRTEQGDSAMYLCASSLSSGGDTQYFGPGTRLTVL.

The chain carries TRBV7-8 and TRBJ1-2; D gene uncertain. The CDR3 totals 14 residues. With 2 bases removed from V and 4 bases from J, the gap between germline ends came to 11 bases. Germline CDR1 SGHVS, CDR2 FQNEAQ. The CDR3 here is CASSLLTGGYGYTF. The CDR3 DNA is TGTGCCAGCAGCTTACTAACCGGTGGCTATGGCTACACCTTC.

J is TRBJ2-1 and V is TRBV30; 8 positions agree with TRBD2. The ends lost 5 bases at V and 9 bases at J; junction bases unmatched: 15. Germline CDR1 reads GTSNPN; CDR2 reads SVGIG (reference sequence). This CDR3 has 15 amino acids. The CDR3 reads CAWGRDILAGSEQFF. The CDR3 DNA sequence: TGTGCCTGGGGAAGGGATATATTAGCGGGAAGTGAGCAGTTCTTC.

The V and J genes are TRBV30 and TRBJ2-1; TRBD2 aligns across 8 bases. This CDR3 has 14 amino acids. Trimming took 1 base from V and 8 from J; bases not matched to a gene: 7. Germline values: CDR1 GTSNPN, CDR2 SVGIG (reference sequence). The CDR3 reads CAWSAGTRTDEQFF. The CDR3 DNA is TGTGCCTGGAGTGCCGGGACTAGGACCGATGAGCAGTTCTTC.

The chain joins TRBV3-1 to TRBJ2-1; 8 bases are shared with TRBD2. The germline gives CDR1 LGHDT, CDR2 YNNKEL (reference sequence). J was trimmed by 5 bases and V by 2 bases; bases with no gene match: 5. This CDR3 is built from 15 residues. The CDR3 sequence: CASSQTTSGHNEQFF. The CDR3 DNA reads TGTGCCAGCAGCCAAACCACTAGCGGCCACAATGAGCAGTTCTTC.

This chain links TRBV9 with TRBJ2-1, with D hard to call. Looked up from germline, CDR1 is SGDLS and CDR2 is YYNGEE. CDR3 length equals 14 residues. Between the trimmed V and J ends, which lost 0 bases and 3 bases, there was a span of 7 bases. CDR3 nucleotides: TGTGCCAGCAGCGTAGGTACCAGCTACAATGAGCAGTTCTTC. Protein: CASSVGTSYNEQFF.

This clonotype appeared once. CDR3 sequence reads: CASSQRQGEVIGNQPQHF. The CDR3 DNA reads TGTGCCAGCAGCCAGAGACAGGGGGAGGTAATTGGCAATCAGCCCCAGCATTTT. The chain joins TRBV3-1 to TRBJ1-5, with TRBD1 identical over 9 bases. The CDR3 sequence is 18 residues long. Germline CDR1 is LGHDT and CDR2 is YNNKEL (reference sequence). After removal of 3 bases from V and 2 bases from J, the junction contained 11 bases not matched to a gene.

The CDR3 DNA follows: TGTGCCACCAGCTCGAGGAAGACGGGAGGGAGGCAAGAGACCCAGTACTTC. Its translation: CATSSRKTGGRQETQYF. The V and J genes are TRBV15 and TRBJ2-5; TRBD2 agrees at 8 bases. Losses at the gene ends were 5 bases for V and 2 bases for J; bases not matched to a gene: 13. The CDR3 sequence is 17 residues long. The germline V gene encodes CDR1 LNHNV and CDR2 YYDKDF (reference sequence).

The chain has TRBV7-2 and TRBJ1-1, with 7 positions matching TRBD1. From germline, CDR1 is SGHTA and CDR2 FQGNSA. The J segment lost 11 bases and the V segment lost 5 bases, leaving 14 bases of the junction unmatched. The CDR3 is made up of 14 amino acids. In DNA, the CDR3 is TGTGCCAGCAGCACCGGGACAGCCGACCCGTTGGCTTTCTTT. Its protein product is CASSTGTADPLAFF.

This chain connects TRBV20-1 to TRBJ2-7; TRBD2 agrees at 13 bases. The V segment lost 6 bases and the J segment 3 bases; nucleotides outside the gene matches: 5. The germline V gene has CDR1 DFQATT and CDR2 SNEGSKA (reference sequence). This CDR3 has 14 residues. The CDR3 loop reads CSAAGLAGDYEQYF. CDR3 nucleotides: TGCAGTGCCGCCGGACTAGCGGGAGACTACGAGCAGTACTTC.

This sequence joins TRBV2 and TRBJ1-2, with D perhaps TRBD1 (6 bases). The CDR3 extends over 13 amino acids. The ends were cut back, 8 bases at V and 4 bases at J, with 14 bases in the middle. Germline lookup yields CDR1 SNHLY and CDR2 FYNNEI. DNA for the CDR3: TGTGCCAGCCGACGGACAGAAGCCTATGGCTACACCTTC. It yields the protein CASRRTEAYGYTF.

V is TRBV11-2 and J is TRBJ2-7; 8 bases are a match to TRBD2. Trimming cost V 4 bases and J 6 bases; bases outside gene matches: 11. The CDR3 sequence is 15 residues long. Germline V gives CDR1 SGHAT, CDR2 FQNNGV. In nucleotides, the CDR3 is TGTGCCAGCAGCTATTCCTCCGGGACTAGGGGCGAGCAGTACTTC. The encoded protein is CASSYSSGTRGEQYF.

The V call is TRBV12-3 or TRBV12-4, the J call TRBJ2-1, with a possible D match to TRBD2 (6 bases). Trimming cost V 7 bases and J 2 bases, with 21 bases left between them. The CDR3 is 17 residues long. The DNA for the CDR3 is TGTGCCAGCACGGTGCGGGGCCTTCCAACACCCTACAATGAGCAGTTCTTC. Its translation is CASTVRGLPTPYNEQFF.

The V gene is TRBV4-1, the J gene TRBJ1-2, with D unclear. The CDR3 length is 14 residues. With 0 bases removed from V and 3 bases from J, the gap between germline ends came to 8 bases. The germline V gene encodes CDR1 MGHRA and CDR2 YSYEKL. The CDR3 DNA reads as TGCGCCAGCAGCCAAGATAACGGTCACTATGGCTACACCTTC. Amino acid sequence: CASSQDNGHYGYTF.